A single TCR beta chain is shown here with its context. A clone one base away is much larger, so this may be a read error. These data are taken from a study of Graves' ophthalmopathy and Graves' hyperthyroidism. Amplification targeted the TCR beta CDR3 regions, with RNA transcripts as the source material. First-round RT-PCR used HTBI primers; second-round multiplex PCR followed. TCRdb independently ran MiXCR on the multiplex PCR reads; one entry per CDR3 protein. The sample has approximately 410,000 distinct CDR3 sequences, approximately 15% seen once. Trimming took off 3 bases at V and 2 bases at J, with 20 bases between the two ends. Germline V gives CDR1 MNHEY, CDR2 SMNVEV (reference sequence). The CDR3 has 17 residues.

This sequence joins TRBV27 and TRBJ2-7; a possible D gene is TRBD2 (6 bases). The sample taken for sequencing was peripheral blood. The receptor was derived from a woman between 18 and 30 years old with stable Graves' hyperthyroidism. The CDR3, as DNA: TGTGCCAGCAGTTTTTTGCCTTTCCGGGGCGGGGCCTACGAGCAGTACTTC. Its translation is CASSFLPFRGGAYEQYF.